A single sample is the source of the 17 T cell receptor beta chains below, sequenced in a study of blood T cells in healthy people across ages. Primers used in a second PCR of roughly 6 to 11 cycles were a sample-barcoded 5' primer and a J-beta primer mix. Each CDR3 protein gets one entry after TCRdb re-called the 5' RACE reads with MiXCR. The sample includes 800,000 or so distinct CDR3 sequences, around half seen only once; the top ten take around 18%. The sample comprised blood. Receptors were obtained from an elderly man in good health.

This clonotype was seen once. V gene TRBV27 combines with J gene TRBJ1-2; D may be TRBD1 (5 bases). This CDR3 has 15 amino acids. Germline values: CDR1 MNHEY, CDR2 SMNVEV (reference sequence). V was trimmed by 5 bases and J by 4 bases, leaving 17 bases between them. CDR3 region: CASSPGAGPIYGYTF. The CDR3 DNA follows: TGTGCCAGCAGTCCGGGCGCGGGGCCAATCTATGGCTACACCTTC.

The chain employs TRBV19 and TRBJ1-4, with D possibly being TRBD1 (5 bases). CDR3 length: 16 residues. The V and J ends lost 9 bases and 0 bases respectively, with 17 bases between them. The germline V gene has CDR1 LNHDA and CDR2 SQIVND (reference sequence). In DNA form, the CDR3 reads TGTGCCAGCCTACCCCGGGCAGGGTCAACTAATGAAAAACTGTTTTTT. Encoded protein: CASLPRAGSTNEKLFF.

This clonotype was counted between two and nine times. J is TRBJ2-1 and V is TRBV4-3; 9 bases are shared with TRBD1. The DNA end is more similar to TRBJ2-7, so the J call may be wrong. CDR1 and CDR2 from the germline V gene are LGHNA and YSLEER. The CDR3 runs 16 residues. In DNA form, the CDR3 reads TGCGCCAGCAGCCAATTATGGACAGGGGCCTACAATGAGCAGTACTTC. The encoded protein is CASSQLWTGAYNEQYF.

This clonotype was seen more than once but under ten times. V gene TRBV20-1 combines with J gene TRBJ1-1, with D possibly being TRBD1 (6 bases). The V and J ends lost 0 bases and 9 bases respectively, with 14 bases between them. From germline, CDR1 is DFQATT and CDR2 SNEGSKA (reference sequence). The CDR3 covers 13 residues. CDR3 DNA sequence: TGCAGTGCTAGAGATCGCAGGGGAATCAAAGCTTTCTTT. Translating it yields CSARDRRGIKAFF.

This clonotype was seen at least ten times. The chain recombines TRBV6-2 or TRBV6-3 with TRBJ2-7, with D tentatively TRBD2 (5 bases). Germline values: CDR1 MNHEY, CDR2 SVGEGT. This CDR3 is 14 amino acids long. V dropped 8 bases and J dropped 0 bases, with 14 bases sitting between them. Written as DNA, the CDR3 is TGTGCCAGCTATCCAGGACTCCCCTCCTACGAGCAGTACTTC. Translating it yields CASYPGLPSYEQYF.

This clonotype was observed at least ten times. At one end, the junction sequence differs from germline, possibly due to a read error. J is TRBJ1-5 and V is TRBV7-3, with 8 bases lining up with TRBD1. Germline V gene sequence: CDR1 SGHTA, CDR2 FQGTGA. The CDR3 covers 13 residues. CDR3: CASSLDRDQPQHF. The CDR3 DNA follows: TGCGCCAGCAGCTTGGACAGGGATCAGCCCCAGCATTTT.

This clonotype was detected only a few times. The chain has TRBV11-2 and TRBJ2-3; D is perhaps TRBD2 (5 bases). CDR3 length: 17 amino acids. V shed 3 bases and J shed 2 bases, with 18 bases lying between them. Germline V gives CDR1 SGHAT, CDR2 FQNNGV. CDR3 loop: CASSLPLGSATTDTQYF. CDR3 bases: TGTGCCAGCAGCTTGCCTCTTGGTAGCGCAACCACAGATACGCAGTATTTT.

Of note for this clonotype: One base away lies a much larger clone, so this may be a sequencing read error. The chain employs TRBV7-3 and TRBJ2-7; TRBD2 matches 11 bases. V dropped 5 bases and J dropped 7; count of bases not matched to a gene: 7. Germline assignment: CDR1 SGHTA and CDR2 FQGTGA. The CDR3 has 14 residues. The CDR3 reads CASSLSGRDNEQYF. The CDR3 region has the DNA TGTGCCAGCAGCCTTAGCGGGAGGGACAATGAGCAGTACTTC.

The sample holds a few counts of this clonotype. The J gene is TRBJ2-5, the V gene TRBV29-1, with TRBD1 identical over 7 bases. V trimming: 0 bases; J trimming: 5 bases; junction bases outside the gene matches: 6. This CDR3 comprises 14 residues. Per the germline V gene, CDR1 is SQVTM and CDR2 is ANQGSEA. The CDR3 nucleotides are TGCAGCGTTGAAGAATGGCAGGGGGTTGAGACCCAGTACTTC. This encodes CSVEEWQGVETQYF.

Details on this clonotype: A much larger clone sits a single nucleotide away, making a read error possible. The chain carries TRBV4-2 and TRBJ2-1; 11 bases align to TRBD2. The CDR3 has 18 residues. J was trimmed by 5 bases and V by 0 bases; bases with no gene match: 9. Germline lookup yields CDR1 LGHNA and CDR2 YNFKEQ. In nucleotides, the CDR3 is TGTGCCAGCAGCCAAGATGGGACTAGCGGCTACCACGACAATGAGCAGTTCTTC. Amino acids: CASSQDGTSGYHDNEQFF.

CDR3 DNA sequence: TGCGCCAGCAGCCCCTCACAGGGCGCTGGGGCCAACGTCCTGACTTTC. It is translated as CASSPSQGAGANVLTF. The gene calls are TRBV4-1 and TRBJ2-6; D might be TRBD1 (6 bases). V lost 4 bases to trimming and J lost 2 bases, with 12 bases between them. Germline lookup yields CDR1 MGHRA and CDR2 YSYEKL. The CDR3 sequence is 16 residues long.

With regard to this clonotype: One base away lies a much larger clone, so this may be a sequencing read error. The chain joins TRBV7-2 to TRBJ1-2, with D possibly TRBD1 on 6 matching bases. The CDR3 is 13 amino acids. CDR1 is SGHTA and CDR2 is FQGNSA in the germline V gene. The CDR3 nucleotides are TGTGCCAGCAGCCCTTGGACAGAGGGCGGCTGCACCTTC. Protein: CASSPWTEGGCTF.

V usage is TRBV6-6 and J usage is TRBJ1-1; the match to TRBD1 covers 11 bases. V lost 7 bases to trimming and J lost 4 bases; unmatched junction nucleotides: 8. Germline V gives CDR1 MNHNY, CDR2 SVGAGI (reference sequence). This CDR3 has 15 residues. CDR3 sequence reads: CASTGQGALITEAFF. CDR3 sequence (DNA): TGTGCCAGCACCGGACAGGGGGCGCTTATCACTGAAGCTTTCTTT.

This clonotype was recorded a few times. This may be a read error: a much more frequent sequence differs by one nucleotide. The gene calls are TRBV5-1 and TRBJ2-7; 13 bases agree with TRBD2. Germline CDR1 is SGHRS and CDR2 is YFSETQ. With V trimmed by 3 bases and J by 7 bases, 13 bases remained unmatched. The CDR3 loop spans 17 amino acids. CDR3 amino acids: CASSSGGLAGIYNEQYF. The CDR3, as DNA: TGCGCCAGCAGCTCCGGGGGACTAGCGGGAATCTACAATGAGCAGTACTTC.

The rearrangement links TRBV7-2 to TRBJ1-2; D unclear. Germline V gives CDR1 SGHTA, CDR2 FQGNSA. The CDR3 totals 15 residues. The V end lost 6 bases, the J end lost 2 bases, and 16 bases lay between the germline ends. CDR3: CASRNGPGGNYGYTF. The CDR3 DNA reads as TGTGCCAGCAGGAACGGGCCCGGCGGGAACTATGGCTACACCTTC.

The rearrangement uses TRBV4-1 and TRBJ2-7; TRBD1 aligns across 7 bases. The DNA end lines up better with TRBJ2-5; the J call may be wrong. CDR3 length: 14 residues. CDR1 and CDR2 (germline): MGHRA, YSYEKL. The CDR3 reads CASSVRQGEETQYF. The CDR3 DNA reads as TGCGCCAGCAGCGTCCGACAGGGAGAAGAGACCCAGTACTTC.

The chain couples TRBV6-1 to TRBJ2-4, with a tentative D call TRBD2 (6 bases). Germline CDR1 MNHNS, CDR2 SASEGT. The CDR3 has 15 amino acids. Trimming took 3 bases from V and 1 from J, leaving 10 bases between them. CDR3 protein: CASSERLAAKNIQYF. CDR3 in DNA: TGTGCCAGCAGTGAGAGGCTAGCGGCCAAAAACATTCAGTACTTC.